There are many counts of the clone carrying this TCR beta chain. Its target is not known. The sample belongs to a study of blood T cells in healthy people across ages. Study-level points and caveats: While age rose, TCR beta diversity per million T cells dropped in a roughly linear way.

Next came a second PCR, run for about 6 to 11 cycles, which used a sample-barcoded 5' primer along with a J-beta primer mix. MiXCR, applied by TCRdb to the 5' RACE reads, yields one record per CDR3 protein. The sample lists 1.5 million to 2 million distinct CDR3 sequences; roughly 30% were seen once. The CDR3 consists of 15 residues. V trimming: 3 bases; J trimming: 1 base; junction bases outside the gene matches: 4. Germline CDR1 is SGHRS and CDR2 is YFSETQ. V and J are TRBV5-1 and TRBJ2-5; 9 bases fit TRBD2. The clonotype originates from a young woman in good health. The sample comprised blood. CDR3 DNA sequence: TGCGCCAGCAGCTCAGCGGGGGGCAGCCAAGAGACCCAGTACTTC. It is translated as CASSSAGGSQETQYF. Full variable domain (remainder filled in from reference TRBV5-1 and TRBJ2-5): KAGVTQTPRYLIKTRGQQVTLSCSPISGHRSVSWYQQTPGQGLQFLFEYFSETQRNKGNFPGRFSGRQFSNSRSEMNVSTLELGDSALYLCASSSAGGSQETQYFGPGTRLLVL.